Following are 18 T cell receptor beta chains from one sample sequenced in a study of monozygotic twins with inflammatory bowel disease. With the 5' RACE reads reprocessed, TCRdb shows one record per CDR3 protein and no DNA. This table holds some 83,000 distinct CDR3 sequences. The sequencing input was blood. These receptors were collected from a human donor with ulcerative colitis or Crohn's disease, or a healthy co-twin of an affected twin (not recorded which).

The chain recombines TRBV5-6 with TRBJ1-2; TCRdb selects TRBD1, and the lack of DNA leaves this call unchecked. There are 13 residues in the CDR3. From germline, CDR1 is SGHDT and CDR2 YYEEEE. CDR3 protein: CASSFDDRSGYTF.

The chain combines TRBV5-5 with TRBJ1-1. The CDR3 is made up of 16 amino acids. The germline V gene encodes CDR1 SGHKS and CDR2 YYEKEE (reference sequence). The CDR3 here is CASSLGTVRSNTEAFF.

The rearrangement uses TRBV4-1 and TRBJ1-6; without DNA, the TCRdb call of TRBD1 cannot be checked. CDR1 is MGHRA and CDR2 is YSYEKL in the germline V gene. The CDR3 contains 15 residues. CDR3 in amino acids: CASSDGRGSNSPLHF.

The chain recombines TRBV19 with TRBJ2-7; no DNA is available, so the TRBD1 call from TCRdb remains unchecked. The germline V gene has CDR1 LNHDA and CDR2 SQIVND (reference sequence). This CDR3 comprises 15 residues. The CDR3 loop reads CASRLGHQRSYEQYF.

The chain recombines TRBV12-3 or TRBV12-4 with TRBJ1-1. The CDR3 loop spans 14 amino acids. The chain's CDR3 is CASSLAGTYTEAFF.

CDR3 sequence reads: CAIRWAANTEAFF. The chain joins TRBV10-3 to TRBJ1-1. Germline-derived CDR1 and CDR2 are ENHRY and SYGVKD. CDR3 length: 13 amino acids.

The chain couples TRBV10-3 to TRBJ2-1; the D call from TCRdb, TRBD2, cannot be confirmed without DNA. The CDR3 loop spans 16 amino acids. CDR1 and CDR2 from the germline V gene are ENHRY and SYGVKD. The CDR3 sequence: CAISESTSGGYNEQFF.

This sequence joins TRBV5-6 and TRBJ2-7; there is no DNA to check the TCRdb D call of TRBD1. CDR1 and CDR2 (germline): SGHDT, YYEEEE. The CDR3 consists of 15 residues. The CDR3 sequence: CASSVTGGGRYEQYF.

The gene calls are TRBV6-2 or TRBV6-3 and TRBJ2-1; no DNA is available, so the TRBD1 call from TCRdb remains unchecked. The CDR3 length is 15 residues. Germline V lookup: CDR1 MNHEY, CDR2 SVGEGT. This chain's CDR3 is CASSSSGTGGNEQFF.

The J gene is TRBJ2-2, the V gene TRBV5-1. Germline-derived CDR1 and CDR2 are SGHRS and YFSETQ. This CDR3 region has 17 residues. CDR3 sequence: CASSPLSLSGITGELFF.

J is TRBJ1-3 and V is TRBV7-9; checking the TCRdb D call of TRBD1 is not possible without DNA. CDR1 is SEHNR, CDR2 FQNEAQ, per germline (reference sequence). The CDR3 sequence is 13 residues long. The CDR3 protein is CASSSPSKNTIYF.

This rearrangement joins TRBV5-1 to TRBJ2-6. CDR3 length: 14 amino acids. The germline CDR1 and CDR2 sequences are SGHRS and YFSETQ. This CDR3 is CAGSLRTVYNVLTF.

The genes are TRBV6-6 and TRBJ2-7; absent DNA, TCRdb's TRBD1 call cannot be checked. This CDR3 has 14 amino acids. Germline loops: CDR1 MNHNY, CDR2 SVGAGI (reference sequence). CDR3 in amino acids: CASTDPSRGYEQYF.

The CDR3 loop is CASSDLKVAFF. This chain joins TRBV19 and TRBJ1-1. The CDR3 has 11 amino acids. Germline CDR1 reads LNHDA; CDR2 reads SQIVND (reference sequence).

The chain couples TRBV7-6 to TRBJ1-5. In germline, CDR1 is SGHVS, CDR2 FNYEAQ. CDR3 length equals 13 residues. The CDR3 region is CASSQARYQPQHF.

J is TRBJ2-2 and V is TRBV5-6; TCRdb gives TRBD2 as the D gene, but with no DNA this cannot be confirmed. The CDR3 covers 15 residues. Per the germline V gene, CDR1 is SGHDT and CDR2 is YYEEEE. The CDR3 sequence: CASLTRATNTGELFF.

CDR3 in amino acids: CASSYRDRASGNTIYF. The rearrangement joins TRBV4-1 to TRBJ1-3; the TCRdb D gene call, TRBD1, has no DNA to confirm it. The CDR3 spans 16 residues. Germline assignment: CDR1 MGHRA and CDR2 YSYEKL.

The chain joins TRBV20-1 to TRBJ2-2; TCRdb lists TRBD1, though no DNA is available to test this call. The CDR3 spans 17 residues. The germline gives CDR1 DFQATT, CDR2 SNEGSKA (reference sequence). CDR3 loop: CSARGQGAKGNTGELFF.